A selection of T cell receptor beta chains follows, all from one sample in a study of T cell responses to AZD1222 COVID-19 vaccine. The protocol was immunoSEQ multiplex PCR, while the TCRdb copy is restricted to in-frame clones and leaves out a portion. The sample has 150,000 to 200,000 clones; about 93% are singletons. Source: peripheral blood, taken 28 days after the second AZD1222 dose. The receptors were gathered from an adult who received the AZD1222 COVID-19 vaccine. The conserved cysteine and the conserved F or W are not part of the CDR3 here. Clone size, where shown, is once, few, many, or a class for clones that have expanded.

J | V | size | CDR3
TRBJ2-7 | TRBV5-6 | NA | ASSLFAAGSSYEQY
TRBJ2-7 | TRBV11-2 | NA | ASAQTGYSYEQY
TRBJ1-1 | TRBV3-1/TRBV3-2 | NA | ASSQVGKNTEAF
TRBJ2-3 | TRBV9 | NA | ASSVEGGSTDTQY
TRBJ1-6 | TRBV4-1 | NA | ASSQVGGFSYNSPLH
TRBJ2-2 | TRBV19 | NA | ASSPPDRTNTGELF
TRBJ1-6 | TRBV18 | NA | ASSPLEQGPNSPLH
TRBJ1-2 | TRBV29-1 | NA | SVELDRGPFIGGYGYT
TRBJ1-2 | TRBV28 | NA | ASSLGQGRRNGYT
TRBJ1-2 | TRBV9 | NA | ASSVDPLGGGYT
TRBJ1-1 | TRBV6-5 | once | ASSPGYRAF
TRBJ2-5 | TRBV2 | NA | ASSAAVETQY
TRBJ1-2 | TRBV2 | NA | ASRYTGHGYT